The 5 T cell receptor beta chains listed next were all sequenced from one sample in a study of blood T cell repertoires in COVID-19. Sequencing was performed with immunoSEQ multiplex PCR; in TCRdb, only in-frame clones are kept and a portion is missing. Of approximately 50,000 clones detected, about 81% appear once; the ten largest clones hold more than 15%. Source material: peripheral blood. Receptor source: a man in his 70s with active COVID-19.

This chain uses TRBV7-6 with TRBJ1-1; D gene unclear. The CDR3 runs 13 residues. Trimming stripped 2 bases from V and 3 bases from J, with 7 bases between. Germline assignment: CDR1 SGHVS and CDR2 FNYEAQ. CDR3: CASSLSEDTEAFF. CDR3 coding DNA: TGTGCCAGCAGCTTATCGGAGGACACTGAAGCTTTCTTT. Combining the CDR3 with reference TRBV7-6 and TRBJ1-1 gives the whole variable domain GAGVSQSPRYKVTKRGQDVALRCDPISGHVSLYWYRQALGQGPEFLTYFNYEAQQDKSGLPNDRFSAERPEGSISTLTIQRTEQRDSAMYRCASSLSEDTEAFFGQGTRLTVV.

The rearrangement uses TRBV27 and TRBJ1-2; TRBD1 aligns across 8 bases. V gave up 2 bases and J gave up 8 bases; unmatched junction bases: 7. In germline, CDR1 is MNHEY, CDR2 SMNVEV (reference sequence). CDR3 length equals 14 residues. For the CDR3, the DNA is TGTGCCAGCAGTTTACAGGGGGCGGTCGGGGGCTACACCTTC. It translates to CASSLQGAVGGYTF.

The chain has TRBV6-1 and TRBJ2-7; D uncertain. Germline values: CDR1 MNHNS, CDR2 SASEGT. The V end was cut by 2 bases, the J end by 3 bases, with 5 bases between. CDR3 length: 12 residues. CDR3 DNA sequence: TGTGCCAGCAGTGAAAACGGCTACGAGCAGTACTTC. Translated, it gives CASSENGYEQYF.

DNA for the CDR3: TGTGCCAGCAGGGATACAGGGACAGATACGCAGTATTTT. Protein sequence: CASRDTGTDTQYF. This chain joins TRBV5-6 and TRBJ2-3, with D possibly being TRBD1 (6 bases). Trimming took off 5 bases at V and 3 bases at J, with 10 bases between the two ends. From germline, CDR1 is SGHDT and CDR2 YYEEEE. This CDR3 comprises 13 residues.

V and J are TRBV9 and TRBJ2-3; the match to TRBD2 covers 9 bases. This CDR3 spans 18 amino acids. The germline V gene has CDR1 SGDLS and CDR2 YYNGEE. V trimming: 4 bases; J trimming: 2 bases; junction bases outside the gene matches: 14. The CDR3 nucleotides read TGTGCCAGCAGCCAACGGCGGGAGGGCCATCTGGACACAGATACGCAGTATTTT. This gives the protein CASSQRREGHLDTDTQYF. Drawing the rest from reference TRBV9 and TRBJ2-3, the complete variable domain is DSGVTQTPKHLITATGQRVTLRCSPRSGDLSVYWYQQSLDQGLQFLIQYYNGEERAKGNILERFSAQQFPDLHSELNLSSLELGDSALYFCASSQRREGHLDTDTQYFGPGTRLTVL.